Listed below are T cell receptor beta chains from one sample, sequenced in a study of OX40 agonist ivuxolimab in advanced cancers. Sequenced by immunoSEQ multiplex PCR; TCRdb stores in-frame clones only, minus some. This table holds about 68,000 clones, approximately 80% found once. The source was CD4+ or CD8+ T cells sorted from blood, collected in a trial of the OX40 agonist ivuxolimab. The receptors shown here come from an adult with an advanced solid tumor such as melanoma, head and neck, liver or kidney cancer. Each CDR3 is given with its conserved first and last residue. The D gene is left open where the match is weak. Clone size is stated in some rows and not others, as once, few, many or a class when expanded.

TRBV4-3	once	TRBJ2-1	-	TGCGCCAGCAGCCTGAACCCTAGAAATGAGCAGTTCTTC	CASSLNPRNEQFF
TRBV4-2	-	TRBJ2-3	-	TGTGCCAGCAGCCAAGCGGGATCATTAACAGATACGCAGTATTTT	CASSQAGSLTDTQYF
TRBV5-5	-	TRBJ1-5	TRBD1	TGTGCCAGCAGCCCGGGACAGGGCAATCAGCCCCAGCATTTT	CASSPGQGNQPQHF
TRBV9	-	TRBJ1-1	-	TGTGCCAGCAGCGTAGTGGCGGGGACTGAAGCTTTCTTT	CASSVVAGTEAFF
TRBV7-2	-	TRBJ2-2	-	TGTGCCAGCAGATCAACTAGTTCCGCCGGGGAGCTGTTTTTT	CASRSTSSAGELFF
TRBV5-1	-	TRBJ2-5	-	TGCGCCAGCAGCTTTACCGCAGACCCGACCCAGTACTTC	CASSFTADPTQYF
TRBV6-6	-	TRBJ2-1	-	TGTGCCAGCAGTTACTCGACGTGGGTAAATGAGCAGTTCTTC	CASSYSTWVNEQFF
TRBV9	-	TRBJ2-5	TRBD2	TGTGCCAGCAGCCCAACTAGCGGGAGTCTGGAGACCCAGTACTTC	CASSPTSGSLETQYF
TRBV5-1	-	TRBJ2-7	TRBD2	TGCGCCAGCAACAGCGGGAGTCCCCCCTACGAGCAGTACTTC	CASNSGSPPYEQYF
TRBV9	-	TRBJ2-1	-	TGTGCCAGCAGCGTAGGCTCCACCGGCAATGAGCAGTTCTTC	CASSVGSTGNEQFF
TRBV10-2	-	TRBJ1-4	-	TGCGCCAGCAGTGATAGGGGAACAGCTAATGAAAAACTGTTTTTT	CASSDRGTANEKLFF
TRBV7-6	-	TRBJ2-2	-	TGTGCCAGCAGCCCTAGGGTGCCCGGGGAGCTGTTTTTT	CASSPRVPGELFF
TRBV30	-	TRBJ2-7	-	TGTGCCTGGAACCCCTCGGGGGGCGGGACGTCTTCCTACGAGCAGTACTTC	CAWNPSGGGTSSYEQYF
TRBV6-5	few	TRBJ2-7	-	TGTGCCAGCAGTTACAAAGGCTACCTCGGCGAGCAGTACTTC	CASSYKGYLGEQYF
TRBV28	-	TRBJ2-7	-	TGTGCCAGCAGTTTACCCCAAAGCTCCTACGAGCAGTACTTC	CASSLPQSSYEQYF
TRBV7-2	-	TRBJ1-2	-	TGTGCCAGCAGCCCCAATGGTCTAGGGGCGAATGGCTACACCTTC	CASSPNGLGANGYTF
TRBV11-2	-	TRBJ2-1	-	TGTGCCAGCAGCTTAGGATCTTATGAGCAGTTCTTC	CASSLGSYEQFF
TRBV5-6	few	TRBJ1-2	-	TGTGCCAGCAGCCCCCAGGGTAGATGGTTATATGGCTACACCTTC	CASSPQGRWLYGYTF
TRBV29-1	-	TRBJ2-3	-	TGCAGCGTTGGAGTAGGCAACACAGATACGCAGTATTTT	CSVGVGNTDTQYF
TRBV7-2	-	TRBJ2-7	-	TGTGCCAGCAGCGAGAAATACGAGCAGTACTTC	CASSEKYEQYF
TRBV28	once	TRBJ1-2	-	TGTGCCAGCAGAATAGCGACAGGCCTAACGGGGTATGGCTACACCTTC	CASRIATGLTGYGYTF
TRBV27	-	TRBJ1-6	-	TGTGCCAGCTACTCTACACGGTCCTATAATTCACCCCTCCACTTT	CASYSTRSYNSPLHF